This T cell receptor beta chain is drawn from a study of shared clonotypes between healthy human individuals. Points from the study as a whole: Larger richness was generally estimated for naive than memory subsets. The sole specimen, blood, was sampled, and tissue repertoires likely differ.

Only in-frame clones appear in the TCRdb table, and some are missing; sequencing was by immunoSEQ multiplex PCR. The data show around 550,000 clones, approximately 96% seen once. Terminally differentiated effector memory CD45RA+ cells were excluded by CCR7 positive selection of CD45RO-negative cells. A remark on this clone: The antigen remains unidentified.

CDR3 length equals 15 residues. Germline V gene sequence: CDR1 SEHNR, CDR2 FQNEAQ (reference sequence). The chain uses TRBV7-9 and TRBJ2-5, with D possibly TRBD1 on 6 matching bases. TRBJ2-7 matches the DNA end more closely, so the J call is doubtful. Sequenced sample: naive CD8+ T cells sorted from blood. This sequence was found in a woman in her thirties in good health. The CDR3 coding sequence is TGTGCCAGCAGCCCGGCACAGGGTAGGTACTACGAGCAGTACTTC. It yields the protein CASSPAQGRYYEQYF.